This T cell receptor (beta chain) was recovered during a study of blood T cell repertoires in COVID-19 (dated by TCRdb to the early 2020s). For the wider study: Collaborator samples came from the United States, Italy and Spain and covered acute and convalescent phases of COVID-19. The material from the prospective study consisted of cDNA or gDNA derived from T cells, B-cell-depleted T cells, or PBMCs. Subjects who had been exposed to COVID-19, were actively infected with it, or had recovered from it provided the deeply sampled blood TCRbeta repertoires that made up the dataset. The repertoires were released in a freely available public database meant as a resource for research on the immune response to SARS-CoV-2. The samples were drawn from two sources: the first 160 participants of the ongoing ImmuneRACE study, and some 1,300 subjects contributed by 6 global collaborators. The sample metadata nearly always contained a de-identified subject ID, COVID-19 status, age in years and sex. HLA class I and class II types, where available, came from metadata supplied by the sample provider rather than from assay-based typing.

Comments on this clone: Its antigen is not yet known. The input lacks base qualities; no much larger clone sits a single base away.

For this chain, trimming is 4 bases at the V end and 1 base at the J end, and the number of junction bases without a gene match is 3. The CDR3 runs 15 amino acids, cysteine and phenylalanine included. Only the CDR3 region is kept as DNA, spanning 45 bases read in frame from base 1. CDR1 and CDR2, per the germline V gene, are SGHTA and FQGTGA. TCRbeta CDR3 regions were amplified from genomic DNA by means of the immunoSEQ Assay, a bias-controlled multiplex PCR. As for the authors' bioinformatics: The number of nucleated cells in each sample was estimated by amplification of reference gene primers within the assay. Sequence reads were collapsed and filtered to measure the absolute abundance of every unique TCRbeta CDR3 rearrangement. For each sample, productive Simpson clonality was calculated by taking the square root of Simpson's diversity index across productive rearrangements. In its TCRdb copy, this immuneACCESS table keeps in-frame sequences only and misses some clones. Where compared with another copy, unresolved V genes explain less than half of these, and the others have no known cause. The DNA was the basis for D and trimming; V, J and clone size are from that table. This sample is represented by around 80,000 clones; over 75% of them were singletons. About 12% of the sample is taken by the ten largest.

Overall study outcomes, separate from this receptor: How much clinical and demographic metadata was included differed by source and by participant, and the metadata was provided uncurated.

Each collaborating institution followed its own protocols to collect whole blood in K2EDTA tubes. For TCRbeta analysis, collaborator samples were shipped as frozen whole blood, as isolated PBMCs, or as DNA extracted from either sample type. This receptor was obtained from an elderly man with acute or convalescent COVID-19. Material for sequencing was peripheral blood. The rearranged chain carries TRBV7-3 and TRBJ2-3; 9 bases in the middle match TRBD2. The nucleotides read TGTGCCAGCAGCTCCCTAGCGGGGCGCACAGATACGCAGTATTTT. Translated, this gives CASSSLAGRTDTQYF.